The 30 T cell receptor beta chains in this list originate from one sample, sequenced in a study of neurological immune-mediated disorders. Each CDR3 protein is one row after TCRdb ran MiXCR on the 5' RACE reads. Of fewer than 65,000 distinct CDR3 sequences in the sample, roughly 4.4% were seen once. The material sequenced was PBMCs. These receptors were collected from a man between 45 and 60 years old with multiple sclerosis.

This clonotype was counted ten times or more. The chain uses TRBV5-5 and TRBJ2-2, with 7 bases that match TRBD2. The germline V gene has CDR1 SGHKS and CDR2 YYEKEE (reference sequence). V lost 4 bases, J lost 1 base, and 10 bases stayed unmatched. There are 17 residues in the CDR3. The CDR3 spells CASSLSRERVNTGELFF. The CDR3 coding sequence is TGTGCCAGCAGCCTCTCGCGGGAGAGGGTGAACACCGGGGAGCTGTTTTTT.

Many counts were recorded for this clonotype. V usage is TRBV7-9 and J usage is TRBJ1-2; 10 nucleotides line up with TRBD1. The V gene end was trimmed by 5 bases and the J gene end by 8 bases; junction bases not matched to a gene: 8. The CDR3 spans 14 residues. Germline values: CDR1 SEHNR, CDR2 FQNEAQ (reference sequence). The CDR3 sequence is CASSGSGTGEGYTF. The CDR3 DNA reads TGTGCCAGCAGCGGATCCGGGACAGGGGAAGGCTACACCTTC.

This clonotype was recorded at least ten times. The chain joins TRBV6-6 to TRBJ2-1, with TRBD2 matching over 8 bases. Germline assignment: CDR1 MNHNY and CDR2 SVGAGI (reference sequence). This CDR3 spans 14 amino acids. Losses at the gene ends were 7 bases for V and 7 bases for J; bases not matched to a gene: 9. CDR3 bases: TGTGCCAGCAAGTACCCCGGGGGGGAAAATGAGCAGTTCTTC. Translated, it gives CASKYPGGENEQFF.

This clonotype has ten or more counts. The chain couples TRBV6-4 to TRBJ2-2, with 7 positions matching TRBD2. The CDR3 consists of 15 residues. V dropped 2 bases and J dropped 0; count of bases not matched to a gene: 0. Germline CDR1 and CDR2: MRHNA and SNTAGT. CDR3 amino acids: CASSDGLANTGELFF. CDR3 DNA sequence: TGTGCCAGCAGTGACGGACTAGCGAACACCGGGGAGCTGTTTTTT.

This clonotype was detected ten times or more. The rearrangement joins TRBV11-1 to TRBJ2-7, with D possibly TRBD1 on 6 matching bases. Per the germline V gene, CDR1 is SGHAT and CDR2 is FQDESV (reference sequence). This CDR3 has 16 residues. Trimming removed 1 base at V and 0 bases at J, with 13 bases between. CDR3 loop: CASSLGWVQGSYEQYF. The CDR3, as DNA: TGTGCCAGCAGCTTAGGTTGGGTACAGGGCTCCTACGAGCAGTACTTC.

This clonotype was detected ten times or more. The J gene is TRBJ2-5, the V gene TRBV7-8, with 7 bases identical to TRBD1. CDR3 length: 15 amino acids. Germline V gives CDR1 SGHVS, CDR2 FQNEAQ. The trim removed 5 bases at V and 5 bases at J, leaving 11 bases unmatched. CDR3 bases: TGTGCCAGCAGCAACACCCCGACAGGGTTGGAGACCCAGTACTTC. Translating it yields CASSNTPTGLETQYF.

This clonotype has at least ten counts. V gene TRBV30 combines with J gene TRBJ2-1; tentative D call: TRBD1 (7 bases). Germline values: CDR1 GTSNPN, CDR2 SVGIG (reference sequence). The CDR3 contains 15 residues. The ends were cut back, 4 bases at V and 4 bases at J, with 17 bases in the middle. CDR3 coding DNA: TGTGCCTGGAAACCTTACAGGGGAGGTTACAATGAGCAGTTCTTC. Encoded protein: CAWKPYRGGYNEQFF.

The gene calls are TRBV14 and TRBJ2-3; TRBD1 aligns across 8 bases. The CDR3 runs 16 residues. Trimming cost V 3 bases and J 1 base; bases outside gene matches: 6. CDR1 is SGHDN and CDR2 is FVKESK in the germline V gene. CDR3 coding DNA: TGTGCCAGCAGCCATTTCACAGGGGGAGGCACAGATACGCAGTATTTT. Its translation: CASSHFTGGGTDTQYF.

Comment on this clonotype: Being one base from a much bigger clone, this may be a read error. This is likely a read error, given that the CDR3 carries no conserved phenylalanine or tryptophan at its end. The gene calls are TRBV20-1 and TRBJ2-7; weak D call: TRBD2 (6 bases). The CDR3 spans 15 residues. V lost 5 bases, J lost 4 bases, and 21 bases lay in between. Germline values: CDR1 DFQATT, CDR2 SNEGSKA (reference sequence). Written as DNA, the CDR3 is TGCAGTGCTTCCCAACCGGGAGTCTTTCCTTACGAGCAGTACATC. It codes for CSASQPGVFPYEQYI.

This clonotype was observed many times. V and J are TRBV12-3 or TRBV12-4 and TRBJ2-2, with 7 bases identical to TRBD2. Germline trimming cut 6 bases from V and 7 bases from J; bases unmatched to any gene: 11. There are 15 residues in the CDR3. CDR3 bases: TGTGCCAGCAGCCCTTGGGGAGGGCGAGGCGGGGAGCTGTTTTTT. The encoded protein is CASSPWGGRGGELFF.

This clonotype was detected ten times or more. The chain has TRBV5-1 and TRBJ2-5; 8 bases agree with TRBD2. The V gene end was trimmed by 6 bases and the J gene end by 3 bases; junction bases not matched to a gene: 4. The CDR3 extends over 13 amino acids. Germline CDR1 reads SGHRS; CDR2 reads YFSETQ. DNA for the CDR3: TGCGCCAGCAACGGGGGGGAAAAAGAGACCCAGTACTTC. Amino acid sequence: CASNGGEKETQYF.

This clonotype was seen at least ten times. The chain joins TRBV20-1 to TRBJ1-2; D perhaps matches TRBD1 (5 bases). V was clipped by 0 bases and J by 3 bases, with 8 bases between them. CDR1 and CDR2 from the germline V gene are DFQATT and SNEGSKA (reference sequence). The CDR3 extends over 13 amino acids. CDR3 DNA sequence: TGCAGTGCTAGAGAGGAAGGGGACTATGGCTACACCTTC. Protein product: CSAREEGDYGYTF.

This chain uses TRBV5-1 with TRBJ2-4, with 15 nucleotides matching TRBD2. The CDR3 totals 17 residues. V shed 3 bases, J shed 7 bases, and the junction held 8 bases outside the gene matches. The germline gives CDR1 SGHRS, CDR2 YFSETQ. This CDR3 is CASSWTSGGATENIQYF. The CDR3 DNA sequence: TGCGCCAGCAGCTGGACTAGCGGGGGGGCTACTGAGAACATTCAGTACTTC.

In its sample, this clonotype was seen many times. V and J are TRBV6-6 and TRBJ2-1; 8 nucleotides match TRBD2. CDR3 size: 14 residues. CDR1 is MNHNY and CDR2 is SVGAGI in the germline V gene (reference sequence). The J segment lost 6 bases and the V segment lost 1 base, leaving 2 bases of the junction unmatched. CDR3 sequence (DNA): TGTGCCAGCAGTTACTATCTAGCGGGCAATGAGCAGTTCTTC. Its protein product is CASSYYLAGNEQFF.

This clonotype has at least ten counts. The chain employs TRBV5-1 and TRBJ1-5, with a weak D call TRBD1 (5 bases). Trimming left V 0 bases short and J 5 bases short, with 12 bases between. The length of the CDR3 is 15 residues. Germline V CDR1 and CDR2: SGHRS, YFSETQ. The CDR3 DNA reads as TGCGCCAGCAGCTTGGATGCAGGGATAGATCAGCCCCAGCATTTT. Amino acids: CASSLDAGIDQPQHF.

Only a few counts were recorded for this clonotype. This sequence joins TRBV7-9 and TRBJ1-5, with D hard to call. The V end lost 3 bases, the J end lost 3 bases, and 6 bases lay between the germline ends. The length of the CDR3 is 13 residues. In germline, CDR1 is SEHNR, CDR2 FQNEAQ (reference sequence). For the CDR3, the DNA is TGTGCCAGCAGCTTTGGAGTCAATCAGCCCCAGCATTTT. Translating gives CASSFGVNQPQHF.

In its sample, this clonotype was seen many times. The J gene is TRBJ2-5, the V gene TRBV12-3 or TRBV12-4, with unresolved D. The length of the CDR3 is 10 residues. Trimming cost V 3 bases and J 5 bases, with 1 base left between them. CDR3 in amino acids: CASSLETQYF. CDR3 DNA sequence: TGTGCCAGCAGTTTGGAGACCCAGTACTTC.

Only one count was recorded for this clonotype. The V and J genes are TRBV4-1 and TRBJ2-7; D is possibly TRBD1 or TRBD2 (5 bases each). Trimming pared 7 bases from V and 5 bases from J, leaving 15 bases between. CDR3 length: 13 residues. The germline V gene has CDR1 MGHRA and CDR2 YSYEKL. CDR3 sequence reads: CASTRERGDEQYF. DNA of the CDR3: TGCGCCAGCACCCGGGAAAGGGGCGACGAGCAGTACTTC.

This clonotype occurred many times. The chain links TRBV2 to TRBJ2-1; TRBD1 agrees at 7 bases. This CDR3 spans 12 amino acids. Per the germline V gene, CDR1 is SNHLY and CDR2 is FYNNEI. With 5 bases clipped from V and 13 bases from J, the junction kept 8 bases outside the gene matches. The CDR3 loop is CASSPTDRVQFF. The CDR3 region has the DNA TGTGCCAGCAGTCCAACTGACAGGGTCCAGTTCTTC.

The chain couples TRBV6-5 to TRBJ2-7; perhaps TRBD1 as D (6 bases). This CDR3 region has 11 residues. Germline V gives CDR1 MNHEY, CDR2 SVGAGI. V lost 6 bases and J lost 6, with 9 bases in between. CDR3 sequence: CASRMTGEQYF. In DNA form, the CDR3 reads TGTGCCAGCAGGATGACAGGCGAGCAGTACTTC.

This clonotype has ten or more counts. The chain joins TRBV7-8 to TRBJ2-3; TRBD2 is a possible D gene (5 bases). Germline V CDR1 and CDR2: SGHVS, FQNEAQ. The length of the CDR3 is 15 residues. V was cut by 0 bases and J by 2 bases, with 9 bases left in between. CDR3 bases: TGTGCCAGCAGCTTAGCAGGCGGGCCCACAGATACGCAGTATTTT. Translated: CASSLAGGPTDTQYF.

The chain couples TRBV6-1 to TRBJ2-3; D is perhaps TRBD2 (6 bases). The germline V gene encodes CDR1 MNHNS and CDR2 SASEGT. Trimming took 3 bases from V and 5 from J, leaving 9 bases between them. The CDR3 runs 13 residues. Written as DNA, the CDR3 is TGTGCCAGCAGTGATTGGGGGGAAGATACGCAGTATTTT. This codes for CASSDWGEDTQYF.

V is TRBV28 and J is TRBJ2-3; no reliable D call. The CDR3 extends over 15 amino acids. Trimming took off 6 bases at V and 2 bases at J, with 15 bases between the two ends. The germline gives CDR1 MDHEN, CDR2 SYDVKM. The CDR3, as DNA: TGTGCCAGCAGCCACAGAGGTCAGGTCACAGATACGCAGTATTTT. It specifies CASSHRGQVTDTQYF.

The CDR3 loop reads CASRDSFQGNQPQHF. For the CDR3, the DNA is TGTGCCAGCAGGGACTCATTTCAGGGCAATCAGCCCCAGCATTTT. The V call is TRBV12-3 or TRBV12-4, the J call TRBJ1-5; D uncertain. The CDR3 covers 15 residues. V was trimmed by 6 bases and J by 2 bases, leaving 14 bases between them.

DNA for the CDR3: TGTGCCAGCAGCCACAGGGGCTACAATGAGCAGTTCTTC. This translates into CASSHRGYNEQFF. The chain combines TRBV6-5 with TRBJ2-1, with 7 bases aligning to TRBD1. This CDR3 comprises 13 residues. Per the germline V gene, CDR1 is MNHEY and CDR2 is SVGAGI. The V and J ends lost 6 bases and 3 bases, in that order; junction bases with no gene match: 2.

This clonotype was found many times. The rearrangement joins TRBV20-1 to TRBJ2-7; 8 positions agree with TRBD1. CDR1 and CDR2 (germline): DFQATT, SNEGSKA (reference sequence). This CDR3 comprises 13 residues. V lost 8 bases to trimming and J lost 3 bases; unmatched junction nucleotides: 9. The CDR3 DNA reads TGCAGTTCCCGAACGGACAGGGACTACGAGCAGTACTTC. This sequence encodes CSSRTDRDYEQYF.

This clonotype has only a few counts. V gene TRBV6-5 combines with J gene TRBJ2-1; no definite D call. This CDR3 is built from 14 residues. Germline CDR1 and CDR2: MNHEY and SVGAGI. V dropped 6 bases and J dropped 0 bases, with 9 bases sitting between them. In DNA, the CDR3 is TGTGCCAGCAGACTGCGGAGCTCCTACAATGAGCAGTTCTTC. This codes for CASRLRSSYNEQFF.

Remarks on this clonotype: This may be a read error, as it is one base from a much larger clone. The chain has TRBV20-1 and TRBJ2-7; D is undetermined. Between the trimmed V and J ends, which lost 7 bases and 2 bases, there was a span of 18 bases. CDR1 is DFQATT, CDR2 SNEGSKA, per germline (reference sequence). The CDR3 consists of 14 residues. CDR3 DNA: TGCAGTGTCAGAGTTAGGGAAAGAACCTACGAGCAGTACTTC. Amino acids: CSVRVRERTYEQYF.

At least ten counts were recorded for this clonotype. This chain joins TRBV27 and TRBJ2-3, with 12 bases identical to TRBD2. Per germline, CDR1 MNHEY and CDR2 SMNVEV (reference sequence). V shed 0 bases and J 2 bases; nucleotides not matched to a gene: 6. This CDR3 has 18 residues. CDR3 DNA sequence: TGTGCCAGCAGTTTATCTTCCCGGACTAGCGGGGACACAGATACGCAGTATTTT. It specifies CASSLSSRTSGDTDTQYF.

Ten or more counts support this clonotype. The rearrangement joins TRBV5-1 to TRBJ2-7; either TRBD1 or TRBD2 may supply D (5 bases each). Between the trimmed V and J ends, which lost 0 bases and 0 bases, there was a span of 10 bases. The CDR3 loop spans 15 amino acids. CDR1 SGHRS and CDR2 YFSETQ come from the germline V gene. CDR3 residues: CASSLEPGSSYEQYF. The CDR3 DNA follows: TGCGCCAGCAGCTTGGAGCCAGGGAGCTCCTACGAGCAGTACTTC.